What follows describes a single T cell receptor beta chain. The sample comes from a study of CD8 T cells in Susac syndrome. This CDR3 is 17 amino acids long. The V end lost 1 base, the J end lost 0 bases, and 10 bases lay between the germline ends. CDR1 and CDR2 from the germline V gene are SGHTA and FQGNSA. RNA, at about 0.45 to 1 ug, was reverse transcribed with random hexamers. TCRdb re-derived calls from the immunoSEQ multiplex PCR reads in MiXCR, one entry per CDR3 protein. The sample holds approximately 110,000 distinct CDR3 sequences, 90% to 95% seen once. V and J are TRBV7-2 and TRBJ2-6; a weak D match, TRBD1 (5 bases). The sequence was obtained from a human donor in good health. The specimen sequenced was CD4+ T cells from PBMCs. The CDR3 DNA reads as TGTGCCAGCAGCTTAGGGTCAGGGCGCTCTGGGGCCAACGTCCTGACTTTC. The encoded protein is CASSLGSGRSGANVLTF.